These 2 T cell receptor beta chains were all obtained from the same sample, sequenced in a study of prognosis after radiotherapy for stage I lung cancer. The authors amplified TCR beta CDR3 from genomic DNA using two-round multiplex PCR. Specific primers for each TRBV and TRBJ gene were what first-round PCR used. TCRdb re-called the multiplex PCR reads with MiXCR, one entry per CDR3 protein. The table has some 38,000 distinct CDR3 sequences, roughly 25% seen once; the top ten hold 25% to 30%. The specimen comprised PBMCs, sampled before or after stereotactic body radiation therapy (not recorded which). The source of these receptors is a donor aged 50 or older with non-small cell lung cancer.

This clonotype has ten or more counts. As DNA, the CDR3 is TGTGCCAGCAGCCCCTCCGGAGCCCCGGGAGCTTTCTTT. This encodes CASSPSGAPGAFF. The rearrangement joins TRBV3-1 to TRBJ1-1; D is uncertain. Germline V gives CDR1 LGHDT, CDR2 YNNKEL (reference sequence). The CDR3 covers 13 residues. V dropped 4 bases and J dropped 10 bases, with 16 bases sitting between them.

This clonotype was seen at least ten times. CDR3 sequence (DNA): TGTGCCAGCAGCCAGTCCGGACCCCAGATCCATGAGCAGTTCTTC. Translation gives CASSQSGPQIHEQFF. The rearrangement joins TRBV3-1 to TRBJ2-1, with D uncertain. Trimming took off 3 bases at V and 8 bases at J, with 17 bases between the two ends. The CDR3 contains 15 residues. Per germline, CDR1 LGHDT and CDR2 YNNKEL (reference sequence).